This TCR beta chain emerged from a study of T cells in Graves' hyperthyroidism and ophthalmopathy. Findings and limits, study-wide: Model-based prediction identified ophthalmopathy a median 6.5 months prior to its onset.

The CDR3 loop spans 13 amino acids. V shed 7 bases and J shed 2 bases, with 14 bases lying between them. From germline, CDR1 is SQVTM and CDR2 ANQGSEA. RNA transcripts gave rise to amplified TCR beta CDR3 regions. When the TCR CDR3 underwent first-round RT-PCR, the HTBI primer set was used. TCRdb fed the multiplex PCR reads into MiXCR, producing one record per CDR3 protein. The repertoire consists of hundreds of thousands of distinct CDR3 sequences, with approximately 19% occurring once and the leading ten covering 16%. Sampled blood dates from first hyperthyroidism diagnosis, and it precedes any ophthalmopathy symptoms. This clonotype appeared a few times. Antigen: not known.

The sequencing sample was made of blood. The TCR comes from a woman aged 50 to 65 with Graves' hyperthyroidism that later progressed to Graves' ophthalmopathy. The chain joins TRBV29-1 to TRBJ1-2, with D uncertain. CDR3 DNA: TGCAGCGCCGGGTCCTCTAACAACTATGGCTACACCTTC. Its translation is CSAGSSNNYGYTF. The variable domain in full, completed from reference TRBV29-1 and TRBJ1-2, reads SAVISQKPSRDICQRGTSLTIQCQVDSQVTMMFWYRQQPGQSLTLIATANQGSEATYESGFVIDKFPISRPNLTFSTLTVSNMSPEDSSIYLCSAGSSNNYGYTFGSGTRLTVV.